The 9 T cell receptor beta chains listed next were all sequenced from one sample in a study of patients and donors after allogeneic stem cell transplantation. TCRdb reprocessed the RT-PCR reads via MiXCR and lists one record per CDR3 protein. The sample shows more than 850,000 distinct CDR3 sequences, 18% of them seen only once. The specimen sequenced was blood, either unsorted or a sorted T cell fraction (not recorded which). These receptors came from a human donor who was either an allogeneic HSCT recipient or a stem cell or donor lymphocyte infusion donor (not recorded which). It is not recorded whose cells these are; they may come from a transplant donor.

This chain connects TRBV9 to TRBJ2-2; 7 bases align to TRBD2. V dropped 3 bases and J dropped 2; count of bases not matched to a gene: 4. The CDR3 runs 15 residues. Per germline, CDR1 SGDLS and CDR2 YYNGEE. In DNA, the CDR3 is TGTGCCAGCAGCGCGAGCGGGGCAAACACCGGGGAGCTGTTTTTT. Its translation is CASSASGANTGELFF.

This clonotype was detected many times. V usage is TRBV4-3 and J usage is TRBJ2-2, with TRBD1 matching 8 bases. The CDR3 covers 15 residues. Germline V gene sequence: CDR1 LGHNA, CDR2 YSLEER. The V and J ends lost 5 bases and 8 bases, in that order; junction bases with no gene match: 10. The CDR3 loop reads CASSVRTGGTGELFF. The CDR3 coding sequence is TGCGCCAGCAGCGTACGTACAGGGGGAACGGGGGAGCTGTTTTTT.

This clonotype was counted between two and nine times. The chain uses TRBV5-4 and TRBJ2-1; 10 bases match TRBD2. CDR1 and CDR2 from the germline V gene are SGHNT and YYREEE (reference sequence). This CDR3 is built from 15 residues. The ends lost 4 bases at V and 7 bases at J; junction bases unmatched: 8. The CDR3 region has the DNA TGTGCCAGCAGCCCTAGCGGGAGAAAGAGGAATGAGCAGTTCTTC. This gives the protein CASSPSGRKRNEQFF. The full variable domain, in which reference TRBV5-4 and TRBJ2-1 provide the parts outside the CDR3, is ETGVTQSPTHLIKTRGQQVTLRCSSQSGHNTVSWYQQALGQGPQFIFQYYREEENGRGNFPPRFSGLQFPNYSSELNVNALELDDSALYLCASSPSGRKRNEQFFGPGTRLTVL.

This clonotype came up a few times. The chain has TRBV7-8 and TRBJ2-3; possible D gene TRBD2, 6 bases. Trimming stripped 5 bases from V and 2 bases from J, with 14 bases between. The CDR3 loop spans 15 amino acids. The germline V gene has CDR1 SGHVS and CDR2 FQNEAQ. This chain's CDR3 is CASSPGVSYTDTQYF. The CDR3 DNA sequence: TGTGCCAGCAGCCCGGGAGTAAGTTACACAGATACGCAGTATTTT. Supplemented by reference TRBV7-8 and TRBJ2-3, the full variable domain reads GAGVSQSPRYKVAKRGQDVALRCDPISGHVSLFWYQQALGQGPEFLTYFQNEAQLDKSGLPSDRFFAERPEGSVSTLKIQRTQQEDSAVYLCASSPGVSYTDTQYFGPGTRLTVL.

In this sample, this clonotype turned up a few times. The genes are TRBV3-1 and TRBJ2-1, with D tentatively TRBD1 (5 bases). The CDR3 is 14 residues long. CDR1 LGHDT and CDR2 YNNKEL come from the germline V gene (reference sequence). V dropped 1 base and J dropped 9 bases, with 13 bases sitting between them. The CDR3 nucleotides are TGTGCCAGCAGCCAAGCGGTCAGGGCGTCTGAGCAGTTCTTC. Translated, it gives CASSQAVRASEQFF.

This clonotype was seen more than once but under ten times. This chain joins TRBV3-1 and TRBJ2-1; 9 nucleotides line up with TRBD2. V shed 3 bases and J 4 bases; nucleotides not matched to a gene: 4. Germline lookup yields CDR1 LGHDT and CDR2 YNNKEL (reference sequence). There are 15 residues in the CDR3. CDR3 sequence reads: CASSQIGLAYNEQFF. The CDR3 DNA sequence: TGTGCCAGCAGCCAGATCGGACTAGCGTACAATGAGCAGTTCTTC.

The CDR3 here is CASSQRTGEKMRYTF. The CDR3 coding sequence is TGTGCCAGTAGCCAGCGGACAGGAGAAAAGATGCGCTACACCTTC. The V gene is TRBV19, the J gene TRBJ1-2; 7 positions match TRBD1. From germline, CDR1 is LNHDA and CDR2 SQIVND (reference sequence). Germline trimming cut 6 bases from V and 9 bases from J; bases unmatched to any gene: 16. The CDR3 sequence is 15 residues long.

This clonotype was counted at least ten times. The chain joins TRBV24-1 to TRBJ2-1; 7 bases agree with TRBD2. V lost 3 bases to trimming and J lost 6 bases; unmatched junction nucleotides: 7. Germline V gene lookup returns CDR1 KGHDR and CDR2 SFDVKD. The CDR3 extends over 15 amino acids. The CDR3 region has the DNA TGTGCCACCAGTGATATAACCGGGAGGTTCAATGAGCAGTTCTTC. Protein product: CATSDITGRFNEQFF.

There are a few counts of this clonotype. V gene TRBV6-1 combines with J gene TRBJ2-3; possibly TRBD2 for D (5 bases). Germline V gives CDR1 MNHNS, CDR2 SASEGT. This CDR3 has 14 residues. Trimming shortened V by 6 bases and J by 7 bases, and 17 bases separated the two germline ends. CDR3 sequence: CASRDWTRPNTQYF. In DNA form, the CDR3 reads TGTGCCAGCAGGGACTGGACCCGCCCGAATACGCAGTATTTT.